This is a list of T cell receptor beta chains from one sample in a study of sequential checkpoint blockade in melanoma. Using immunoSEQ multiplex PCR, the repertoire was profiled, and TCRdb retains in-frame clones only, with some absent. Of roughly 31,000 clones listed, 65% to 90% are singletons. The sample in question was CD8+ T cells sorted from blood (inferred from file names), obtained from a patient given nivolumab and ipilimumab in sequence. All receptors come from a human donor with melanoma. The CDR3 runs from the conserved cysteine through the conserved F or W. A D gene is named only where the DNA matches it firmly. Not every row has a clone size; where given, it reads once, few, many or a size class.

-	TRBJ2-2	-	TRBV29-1	CSVEETGTGELFF	TGCAGCGTTGAAGAAACCGGCACCGGGGAGCTGTTTTTT
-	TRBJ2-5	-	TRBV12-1	CASSFGITGTNIQETQYF	TGTGCCAGCAGCTTTGGGATAACCGGGACTAATATTCAAGAGACCCAGTACTTC
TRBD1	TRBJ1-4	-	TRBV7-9	CASSTGQGVLATNEKLFF	TGTGCCAGCAGCACCGGACAGGGGGTGCTGGCAACTAATGAAAAACTGTTTTTT
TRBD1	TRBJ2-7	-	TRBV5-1	CASSWTGSSYEQYF	TGCGCCAGCAGCTGGACAGGGAGCTCCTACGAGCAGTACTTC
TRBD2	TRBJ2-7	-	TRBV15	CATSTGLAGGPGEQYF	TGTGCCACCAGCACGGGACTAGCGGGAGGGCCTGGCGAGCAGTACTTC
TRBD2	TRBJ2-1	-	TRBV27	CASNTLRGAHNEQFF	TGTGCCAGCAACACTCTGCGGGGGGCCCACAATGAGCAGTTCTTC
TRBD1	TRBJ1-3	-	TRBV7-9	CASSGRTGTGVIGNTIYF	TGTGCCAGCAGCGGACGAACCGGGACAGGGGTTATTGGAAACACCATATATTTT
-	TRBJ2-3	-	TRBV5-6	CASSLGGGYTQYF	TGTGCCAGCAGCTTGGGTGGCGGCTATACGCAGTATTTT
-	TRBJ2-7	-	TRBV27	CASSSGRGYEQYF	TGTGCCAGCAGTTCAGGCAGGGGCTACGAGCAGTACTTC
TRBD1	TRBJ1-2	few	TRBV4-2	CASSLGQGLSSLTYGYTF	TGTGCCAGCAGCCTAGGACAGGGCCTAAGTAGCCTTACATATGGCTACACCTTC
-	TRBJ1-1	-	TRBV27	CASSLLGQMNTEAFF	TGTGCCAGCAGTTTGCTGGGCCAGATGAACACTGAAGCTTTCTTT
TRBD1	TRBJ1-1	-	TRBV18	CASSPIQGARTEAFF	TGTGCCAGCTCCCCGATACAGGGGGCCCGGACTGAAGCTTTCTTT
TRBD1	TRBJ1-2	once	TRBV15	CATSRQGSNYGYTF	TGTGCCACCAGTCGACAGGGTTCTAACTATGGCTACACCTTC
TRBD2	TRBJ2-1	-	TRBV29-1	CSVEGTSGSAYNEQFF	TGCAGCGTTGAAGGGACTAGCGGGAGTGCCTACAATGAGCAGTTCTTC
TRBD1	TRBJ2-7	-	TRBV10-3	CAIRLRDSLSYEQYF	TGTGCCATCAGGCTCCGGGACAGCCTTTCCTACGAGCAGTACTTC
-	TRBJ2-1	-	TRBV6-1	CASSGLVRDNEQFF	TGTGCCAGCAGTGGTCTAGTGCGGGACAATGAGCAGTTCTTC
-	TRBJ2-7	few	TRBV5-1	CASRRGGKPYVAYEQYF	TGCGCCAGCAGGAGGGGGGGGAAGCCCTACGTGGCCTACGAGCAGTACTTC
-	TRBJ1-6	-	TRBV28	CASSLYGTTGSPLHF	TGTGCCAGCAGTTTATACGGGACAACCGGGTCACCCCTCCACTTT
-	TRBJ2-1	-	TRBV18	CASSPPVSDNEQFF	TGTGCCAGCTCACCACCTGTCTCGGACAATGAGCAGTTCTTC
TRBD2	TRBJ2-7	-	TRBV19	CASSLIGGRNYEQYF	TGTGCCAGTAGTCTCATCGGCGGGAGGAACTACGAGCAGTACTTC
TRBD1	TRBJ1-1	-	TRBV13	CASSLGQGDTEAFF	TGTGCCAGCAGCCTCGGACAGGGCGACACTGAAGCTTTCTTT
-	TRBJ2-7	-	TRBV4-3	CASSQTTGSYEQYF	TGCGCCAGCAGCCAGACCACAGGCTCCTACGAGCAGTACTTC
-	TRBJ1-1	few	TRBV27	CASSLGRDTEAFF	TGTGCCAGCAGTCTAGGGAGGGACACTGAAGCTTTCTTT
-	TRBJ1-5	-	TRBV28	CASKRDINSNQPQHF	TGTGCCAGCAAAAGGGACATAAATAGCAATCAGCCCCAGCATTTT
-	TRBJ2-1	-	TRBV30	CAWRHRYNEQFF	TGTGCCTGGAGGCACAGATACAATGAGCAGTTCTTC
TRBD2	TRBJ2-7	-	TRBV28	CASSLFGSGGSYEQYF	TGTGCCAGCAGTTTATTCGGTAGCGGGGGCTCCTACGAGCAGTACTTC
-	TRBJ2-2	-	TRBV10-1	CASSDRQGLNTGELFF	TGCGCCAGCAGTGATAGGCAGGGCTTGAACACCGGGGAGCTGTTTTTT
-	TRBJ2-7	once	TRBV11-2	CASSLVWDIPYEQYF	TGTGCCAGCAGCTTAGTGTGGGACATTCCCTACGAGCAGTACTTC
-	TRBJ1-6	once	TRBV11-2	CASSLGPAGRLNSPLHF	TGTGCCAGCAGCTTAGGGCCCGCGGGACGGCTTAATTCACCCCTCCACTTT
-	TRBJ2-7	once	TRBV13	CASSSGGYEQYF	TGTGCCAGCAGCTCCGGCGGCTACGAGCAGTACTTC
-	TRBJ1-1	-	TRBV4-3	CASSQERNRYTEAFF	TGCGCCAGCAGCCAAGAGAGGAATCGTTACACTGAAGCTTTCTTT
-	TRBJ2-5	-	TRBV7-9	CASSRRTASVRETQYF	TGTGCCAGCAGTCGCCGGACAGCCTCGGTCAGAGAGACCCAGTACTTC
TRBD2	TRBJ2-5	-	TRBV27	CASSLHGGQETQYF	TGTGCCAGCAGTTTACACGGGGGGCAAGAGACCCAGTACTTC
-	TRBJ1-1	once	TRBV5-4	CASSLEAGNTEAFF	TGTGCCAGCAGCTTGGAGGCAGGGAACACTGAAGCTTTCTTT
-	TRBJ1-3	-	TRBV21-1	CASSKVTGGNTIYF	TGTGCCAGCAGCAAAGTAACAGGGGGAAACACCATATATTTT
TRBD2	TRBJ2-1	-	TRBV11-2	CASSSAGAGNEQFF	TGTGCCAGCAGCTCTGCGGGAGCCGGCAATGAGCAGTTCTTC
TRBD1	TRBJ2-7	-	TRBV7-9	CASSPDRDF	TGTGCCAGCAGCCCGGACAGGGACTTC
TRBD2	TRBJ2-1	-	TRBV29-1	CSVLEREAYNEQFF	TGCAGCGTTTTAGAGCGGGAAGCCTACAATGAGCAGTTCTTC
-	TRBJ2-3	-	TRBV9	CASSVEDVGQGPLDTQYF	TGTGCCAGCAGCGTAGAGGATGTGGGGCAGGGGCCGCTGGATACGCAGTATTTT
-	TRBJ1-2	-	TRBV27	CASSLLAGSNYGYTF	TGTGCCAGCAGTTTATTGGCAGGGTCTAACTATGGCTACACCTTC
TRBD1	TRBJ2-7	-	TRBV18	CASSLRDSSYEQYF	TGTGCCAGCTCACTCCGGGACAGCTCCTACGAGCAGTACTTC
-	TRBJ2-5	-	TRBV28	CASSLTGGGFQETQYF	TGTGCCAGCAGCCTAACAGGGGGGGGGTTTCAAGAGACCCAGTACTTC
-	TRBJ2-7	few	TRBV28	CASSLTGGVNEQYF	TGTGCCAGCAGTTTAACAGGGGGGGTCAACGAGCAGTACTTC
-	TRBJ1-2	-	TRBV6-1	CASGGRVYGYTF	TGTGCCAGCGGGGGCAGGGTCTATGGCTACACCTTC
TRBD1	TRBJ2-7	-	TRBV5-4	CASSAGQGAEGEQYF	TGTGCCAGCAGCGCGGGACAGGGGGCTGAGGGCGAGCAGTACTTC
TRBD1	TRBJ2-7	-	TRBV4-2	CASSQGVGTAYEQYF	TGTGCCAGCAGCCAAGGAGTGGGGACAGCCTACGAGCAGTACTTC
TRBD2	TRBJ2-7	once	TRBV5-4	CASSPVAGGSEQYF	TGTGCCAGCAGCCCCGTAGCGGGGGGTAGCGAGCAGTACTTC
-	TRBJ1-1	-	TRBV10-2	CASSTGWEAFF	TGCGCCAGCAGTACGGGGTGGGAAGCTTTCTTT
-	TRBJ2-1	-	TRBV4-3	CASSYHEGNEQFF	TGCGCCAGCAGCTACCACGAGGGCAATGAGCAGTTCTTC
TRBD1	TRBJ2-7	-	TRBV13	CASRTGGNEQYF	TGTGCCAGCCGGACAGGTGGTAACGAGCAGTACTTC
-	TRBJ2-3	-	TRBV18	CASSPTLSTDTQYF	TGTGCCAGCTCACCCACATTATCGACAGATACGCAGTATTTT
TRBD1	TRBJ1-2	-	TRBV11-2	CASQGLGQAPEGYGYTF	TGTGCCAGCCAAGGGCTGGGACAGGCTCCCGAAGGCTATGGCTACACCTTC